One sample yielded the 13 T cell receptor beta chains listed below, sequenced in a study of identical twins. TCRdb reanalysed the 5' RACE reads using MiXCR and keeps one entry per CDR3 protein. The sample records around 220,000 distinct CDR3 sequences, about 14% being singletons. Sequencing used memory (CD45RO+) T cells sorted from blood. All receptors come from a woman in her late teens or twenties in good health.

The chain carries TRBV15 and TRBJ2-5; D tentatively fits TRBD1 or TRBD2 (5 bases each). V was cut by 1 base and J by 4 bases, with 13 bases left in between. The CDR3 spans 15 residues. From germline, CDR1 is LNHNV and CDR2 YYDKDF (reference sequence). CDR3 DNA sequence: TGTGCCACCAGCAGAGCTACGGGACGAGGAGAGACCCAGTACTTC. Translating it yields CATSRATGRGETQYF.

This clonotype has a handful of counts. The rearrangement links TRBV5-1 to TRBJ1-1; tentatively, D is TRBD1 (5 bases). Between the trimmed V and J ends, which lost 4 bases and 5 bases, there was a span of 21 bases. This CDR3 has 16 amino acids. The V gene's germline CDR1 is SGHRS and CDR2 YFSETQ. The CDR3 spells CASSIGTPDVGTEAFF. CDR3 in DNA: TGCGCCAGCAGCATCGGGACTCCTGACGTTGGAACTGAAGCTTTCTTT.

At least ten counts were recorded for this clonotype. The chain recombines TRBV24-1 with TRBJ2-1; D is uncertain. Germline V lookup: CDR1 KGHDR, CDR2 SFDVKD. V dropped 6 bases and J dropped 7 bases, with 9 bases sitting between them. There are 12 residues in the CDR3. The CDR3 DNA sequence: TGTGCCACCAGTAGTAGTTCAAATGAGCAGTTCTTC. Its translation is CATSSSSNEQFF.

A few counts support this clonotype. The chain has TRBV12-3 or TRBV12-4 and TRBJ1-4; no clear D. The CDR3 totals 15 residues. Trimming stripped 3 bases from V and 6 bases from J, with 14 bases between. The CDR3 DNA follows: TGTGCCAGCAGTTTGTACGAGACGGGATATGAAAAACTGTTTTTT. The encoded protein is CASSLYETGYEKLFF.

This clonotype was seen many times. CDR3 loop: CSALGPSGYEQYF. DNA of the CDR3: TGCAGTGCTCTAGGTCCTAGCGGCTACGAGCAGTACTTC. The chain recombines TRBV20-1 with TRBJ2-7; 7 nucleotides match TRBD2. Germline CDR1 DFQATT, CDR2 SNEGSKA (reference sequence). The V segment lost 5 bases and the J segment 3 bases; nucleotides outside the gene matches: 7. This CDR3 contains 13 residues.

The chain has TRBV5-1 and TRBJ1-2, with D tentatively TRBD1 (6 bases). V was trimmed by 5 bases and J by 7 bases, leaving 15 bases between them. Germline V gene lookup returns CDR1 SGHRS and CDR2 YFSETQ. The CDR3 consists of 13 residues. The CDR3 DNA is TGCGCCAGCAGACTCACGGACAGTAGTGGCTACACCTTC. Translation: CASRLTDSSGYTF.

V gene TRBV24-1 combines with J gene TRBJ2-3, with a tentative D call TRBD1 (6 bases). Germline CDR1 is KGHDR and CDR2 is SFDVKD. V lost 3 bases and J 4 bases, leaving 10 bases between the germline ends. This CDR3 has 14 residues. CDR3 in amino acids: CATSDPGVADTQYF. The CDR3 region has the DNA TGTGCCACCAGTGATCCAGGGGTTGCAGATACGCAGTATTTT.

This clonotype was seen more than once but under ten times. The chain is built from TRBV20-1 and TRBJ2-3; D unresolved. Deletions cut 0 bases from V and 8 bases from J, with 15 bases between. From germline, CDR1 is DFQATT and CDR2 SNEGSKA (reference sequence). The CDR3 contains 14 residues. The CDR3 DNA follows: TGCAGTGCTAGAGATCCCGCTAACCTCTCTACGCAGTATTTT. It yields the protein CSARDPANLSTQYF.

This clonotype was counted at least ten times. V and J are TRBV11-2 and TRBJ2-1, with D unclear. Trimming stripped 6 bases from V and 5 bases from J, with 11 bases between. The CDR3 spans 13 residues. Germline assignment: CDR1 SGHAT and CDR2 FQNNGV. The CDR3 sequence: CASRVGGDNEQFF. The CDR3 region has the DNA TGTGCCAGCAGAGTTGGTGGGGACAATGAGCAGTTCTTC.

This clonotype was seen a handful of times. The chain uses TRBV20-1 and TRBJ1-1, with a weak D call TRBD1 (5 bases). Trimming took off 3 bases at V and 4 bases at J, with 9 bases between the two ends. This CDR3 region has 12 residues. The germline CDR1 and CDR2 sequences are DFQATT and SNEGSKA (reference sequence). CDR3 DNA: TGCAGTGCTAGGTGGGGGGGCACTGAAGCTTTCTTT. This codes for CSARWGGTEAFF.

This chain connects TRBV4-3 to TRBJ2-7, with 9 positions matching TRBD2. CDR1 is LGHNA and CDR2 is YSLEER in the germline V gene. V lost 1 base and J lost 5; bases outside the gene matches: 9. The CDR3 spans 16 residues. In DNA form, the CDR3 reads TGCGCCAGCAGCCAAGCGGTTAGCGGGAGATCCCACGAGCAGTACTTC. It encodes CASSQAVSGRSHEQYF.

This chain joins TRBV6-2 or TRBV6-3 and TRBJ2-7, with D perhaps TRBD1 or TRBD2 (5 bases each). Germline V lookup: CDR1 MNHEY, CDR2 SVGEGT. The length of the CDR3 is 15 residues. With 7 bases removed from V and 0 bases from J, the gap between germline ends came to 16 bases. The CDR3 nucleotides read TGTGCCAGCAACTATTGGGGACGAAGCTCCTACGAGCAGTACTTC. Encoded protein: CASNYWGRSSYEQYF.

This clonotype has more than one count but fewer than ten. V usage is TRBV10-3 and J usage is TRBJ1-1; no firm D call. Per germline, CDR1 ENHRY and CDR2 SYGVKD. V lost 6 bases to trimming and J lost 9 bases, with 11 bases between them. The CDR3 consists of 11 residues. Here the CDR3 DNA reads TGTGCCATCAGGAACACCGAAAAAGCTTTCTTT. This encodes CAIRNTEKAFF.